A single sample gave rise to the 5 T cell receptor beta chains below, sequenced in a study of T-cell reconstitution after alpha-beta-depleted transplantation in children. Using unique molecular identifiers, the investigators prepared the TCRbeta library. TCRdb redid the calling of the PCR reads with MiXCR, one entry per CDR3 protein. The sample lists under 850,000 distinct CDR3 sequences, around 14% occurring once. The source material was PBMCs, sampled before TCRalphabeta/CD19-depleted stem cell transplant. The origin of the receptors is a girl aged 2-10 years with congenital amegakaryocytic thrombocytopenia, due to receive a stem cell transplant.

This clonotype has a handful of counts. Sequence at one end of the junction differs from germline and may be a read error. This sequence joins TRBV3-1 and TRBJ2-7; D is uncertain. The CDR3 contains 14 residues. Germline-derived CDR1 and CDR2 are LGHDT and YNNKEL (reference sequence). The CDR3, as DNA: TGTGCTAGCAGCCCGACGAGCGAGTACTACGAGCAGTACTTC. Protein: CASSPTSEYYEQYF.

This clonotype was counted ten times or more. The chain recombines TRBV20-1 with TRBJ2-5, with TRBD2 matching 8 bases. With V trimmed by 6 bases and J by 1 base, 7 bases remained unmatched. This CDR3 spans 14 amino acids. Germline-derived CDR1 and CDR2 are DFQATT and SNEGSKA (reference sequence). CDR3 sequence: CSARSSGTQETQYF. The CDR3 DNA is TGCAGTGCACGGAGTAGCGGGACCCAAGAGACCCAGTACTTC.

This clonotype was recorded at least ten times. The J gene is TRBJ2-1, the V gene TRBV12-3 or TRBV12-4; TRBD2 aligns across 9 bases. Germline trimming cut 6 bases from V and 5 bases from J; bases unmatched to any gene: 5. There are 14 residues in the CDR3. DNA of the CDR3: TGTGCCAGCAGGACTAGCGGACATCACAATGAGCAGTTCTTC. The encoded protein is CASRTSGHHNEQFF.

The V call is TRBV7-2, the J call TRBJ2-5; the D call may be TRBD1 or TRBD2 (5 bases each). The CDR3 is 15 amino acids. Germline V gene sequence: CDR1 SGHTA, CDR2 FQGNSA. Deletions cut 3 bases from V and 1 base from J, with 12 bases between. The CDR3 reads CASSFEGPVQETQYF. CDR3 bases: TGTGCCAGCAGCTTCGAGGGACCCGTCCAAGAGACCCAGTACTTC.

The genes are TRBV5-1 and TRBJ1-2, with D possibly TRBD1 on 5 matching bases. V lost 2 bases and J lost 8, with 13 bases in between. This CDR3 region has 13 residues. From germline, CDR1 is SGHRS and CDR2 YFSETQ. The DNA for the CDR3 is TGCGCCAGCAGCTTCGGGGGGGAAAGCGGCTACACCTTC. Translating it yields CASSFGGESGYTF. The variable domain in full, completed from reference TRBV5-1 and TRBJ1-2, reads KAGVTQTPRYLIKTRGQQVTLSCSPISGHRSVSWYQQTPGQGLQFLFEYFSETQRNKGNFPGRFSGRQFSNSRSEMNVSTLELGDSALYLCASSFGGESGYTFGSGTRLTVV.